Described below is a single TCR beta chain sequence and its context. Its antigen remains unidentified. The record originates from a study of cytomegalovirus exposure and HLA in healthy donors. Whole-study findings and limits: Most of the TCR beta V segments (in an earlier analysis) were productive either about 90% or about 30% of the time.

Per germline, CDR1 MNHNY and CDR2 SVGAGI (reference sequence). CDR3 length equals 11 residues. Trimming removed 5 bases at V and 7 bases at J, with 9 bases between. In the PCR, 60 Vbeta and 13 Jbeta primers were used. Method: immunoSEQ multiplex PCR; TCRdb's copy keeps in-frame clones and lacks some. The sample consists of approximately 160,000 clones, around 80% of them appearing once. V usage is TRBV6-6 and J usage is TRBJ2-7; D remains ambiguous. This TCR was sampled from a girl aged 10 to 17 in good health and CMV-seropositive. Sequencing input: PBMCs. The CDR3 reads CASSNTMEQYF. The CDR3 bases are TGTGCCAGCAGTAACACTATGGAGCAGTACTTC.